This T cell receptor (beta chain) stems from a study of OX40 agonist ivuxolimab in advanced cancers. Looking at the study overall: It was permissible to have had prior anti-PD-1, anti-PD-L1 or anti-CTLA-4 therapy, and approximately 41% had some. Study-wide results and limits: Circulating CD4+ and CD8+ T cells showed clonal expansion by week 6 at 0.1 to 3.0 mg/kg. Low normalized T-cell clonal expansion was also seen in some nonresponders.

Patients who had autoimmune disease history or got systemic immunosuppression were left out. The germline V gene encodes CDR1 SGHAT and CDR2 FQNNGV. Trimming shortened V by 6 bases and J by 9 bases, and 20 bases separated the two germline ends. CDR3 size: 15 residues. Assay used: immunoSEQ multiplex PCR; TCRdb lists only in-frame clones, some missing. The table has 60,000 to 70,000 clones, about four fifths seen once. This clone was counted a single time. The antigen is unknown. Specimen: CD4+ or CD8+ T cells sorted from blood, collected in a trial of the OX40 agonist ivuxolimab. The clonotype was recovered from an adult with an advanced solid tumor such as melanoma, head and neck, liver or kidney cancer. The rearrangement joins TRBV11-2 to TRBJ1-4; possibly TRBD1 for D (6 bases). The CDR3 DNA reads as TGTGCCAGCAGACCAAGATGGGGGGCGGATAAAAAACTGTTTTTT. The encoded protein is CASRPRWGADKKLFF. Supplemented by reference TRBV11-2 and TRBJ1-4, the full variable domain reads EAGVAQSPRYKIIEKRQSVAFWCNPISGHATLYWYQQILGQGPKLLIQFQNNGVVDDSQLPKDRFSAERLKGVDSTLKIQPAKLEDSAVYLCASRPRWGADKKLFFGSGTQLSVL.